These T cell receptor beta chains were read from a single sample in a study of shared clonotypes between healthy human individuals. TCRdb's copy holds only in-frame clones and misses some; the assay was immunoSEQ multiplex PCR. The table has 2 million to 3 million clones, 93% seen once; the top ten hold roughly 0.36%. Sequences were obtained from naive CD4+ T cells from PBMCs. Receptors originate from a man between 18 and 35 years old in good health. Some clones in this sample may be carry-over from other donors' samples. Both conserved end residues are part of each CDR3. Each record gives: clone size, J gene, V gene, D gene, CDR3 DNA, CDR3 protein. The D gene is left open where the match is weak. Clone size, where shown, is once, few, many, or a class for clones that have expanded.

NA,TRBJ1-1,TRBV7-8,TRBD1,TGTGCCAGCAGCTTCCGGGACAGTCAGACCACTGAAGCTTTCTTT,CASSFRDSQTTEAFF
NA,TRBJ2-5,TRBV5-1,TRBD2,TGCGCCAGCAGCTTCCTAGCGGGAGCGATCGAGACCCAGTACTTC,CASSFLAGAIETQYF
NA,TRBJ2-7,TRBV28,NA,TGTGCCAGCTCTGGTAGTTGGGGTCCCCGCGAGCAGTACTTC,CASSGSWGPREQYF
NA,TRBJ1-5,TRBV19,TRBD1,TGTGCCAGTAGTTTGGGGACAGGGGGAGGGCAGCCCCAGCATTTT,CASSLGTGGGQPQHF
NA,TRBJ1-2,TRBV7-3,TRBD1,TGTGCCAGCAGCGCGACAGGGGCTAGGGGCTACACCTTC,CASSATGARGYTF
few,TRBJ1-1,TRBV5-8,TRBD1,TGCGCCGCGTTGGACCGACAGGGTGCCTCTGAAGCTTTCTTT,CAALDRQGASEAFF
NA,TRBJ2-4,TRBV18,TRBD1,TGTGCCAGCTCGTCCGGGACAGGGCGAGACATTCAGTACTTC,CASSSGTGRDIQYF
NA,TRBJ2-7,TRBV7-2,NA,TGTGCCAGCAGCTTACGTCGGGACTCCTACGAGCAGTACTTC,CASSLRRDSYEQYF
once,TRBJ1-3,TRBV28,NA,TGTGCCAGCAGTTCCTTAGAGGTACTCAGGGACACCATATATTTT,CASSSLEVLRDTIYF
NA,TRBJ2-7,TRBV18,TRBD1,TGTGCCAGCTCACCATTCGACAGGGCCCACGAGCAGTACTTC,CASSPFDRAHEQYF
NA,TRBJ2-7,TRBV5-1,NA,TGCGCCAGCAGCCTATCCAGGACAGCCACCCACGAGCAGTACTTC,CASSLSRTATHEQYF
NA,TRBJ1-2,TRBV11-3,NA,TGTGCCAGCAGCCAACAGGGCGGCTATGGCTACACCTTC,CASSQQGGYGYTF
NA,TRBJ2-2,TRBV21-1,NA,TGTGCCAGCAGCAAGGGCTCCCGCGGGAGGAGGCCCGGGGAGCTGTTTTTT,CASSKGSRGRRPGELFF
once,TRBJ2-4,TRBV28,NA,TGTGCCAGCTACACTCACCGGGACTCGAAAAACATTCAGTACTTC,CASYTHRDSKNIQYF
NA,TRBJ2-1,TRBV7-9,TRBD2,TGTGCCAGCAGCCCTCGTGGGGTAGCGGGATACAATGAGCAGTTCTTC,CASSPRGVAGYNEQFF
NA,TRBJ2-7,TRBV7-2,NA,TGTGCCAGCAGCTTAGAGGCCGGTCCCTACGAGCAGTACTTC,CASSLEAGPYEQYF
NA,TRBJ2-3,TRBV7-2,NA,TGTGCCAGCAGCTTTACAGGTTCCACAGATACGCAGTATTTT,CASSFTGSTDTQYF